This entry lists 26 T cell receptor beta chains sequenced from one sample in a study of T-cell reconstitution after alpha-beta-depleted transplantation in children. As it was prepared, the TCRbeta library received unique molecular identifiers. TCRdb reprocessed the PCR reads via MiXCR and lists one record per CDR3 protein. The table shows 200,000 to 250,000 distinct CDR3 sequences, with 6.5% to 9% occurring only once. The input for sequencing was PBMCs, mostly from graft donor cells, taken 180 days after TCRalphabeta/CD19-depleted stem cell transplant. These receptors originate from a male patient between 10 and 17 years old who had a stem cell transplant for acute lymphoblastic leukemia, so the T cells may come from the graft donor.

This clonotype was counted many times. The gene calls are TRBV12-3 or TRBV12-4 and TRBJ1-5, with D unclear. The V end was cut by 3 bases, the J end by 1 base, with 7 bases between. The CDR3 has 14 residues. CDR3 sequence reads: CASSLRMSNQPQHF. The DNA for the CDR3 is TGTGCCAGCAGTTTGAGAATGAGCAATCAGCCCCAGCATTTT.

This clonotype was seen at least ten times. The V call is TRBV7-3, the J call TRBJ2-5; 9 nucleotides line up with TRBD1. The CDR3 totals 15 residues. Looked up from germline, CDR1 is SGHTA and CDR2 is FQGTGA. V trimming: 0 bases; J trimming: 5 bases; junction bases outside the gene matches: 4. CDR3 in amino acids: CASSLTSGTGETQYF. CDR3 nucleotide sequence: TGTGCCAGCAGCTTAACCTCCGGGACAGGGGAGACCCAGTACTTC.

This clonotype was detected ten times or more. The chain combines TRBV20-1 with TRBJ1-1; 8 bases are shared with TRBD1. The germline gives CDR1 DFQATT, CDR2 SNEGSKA (reference sequence). This CDR3 has 14 residues. Losses at the gene ends were 3 bases for V and 6 bases for J; bases not matched to a gene: 9. CDR3 protein: CSARGDRSPSEAFF. The DNA for the CDR3 is TGCAGTGCTAGGGGGGACAGGTCCCCCTCTGAAGCTTTCTTT.

Many counts were recorded for this clonotype. This chain uses TRBV5-4 with TRBJ2-1; D may be TRBD1 (6 bases). CDR1 is SGHNT, CDR2 YYREEE, per germline (reference sequence). The germline V and J ends were trimmed by 4 bases and 4 bases, with 15 bases remaining between them. This CDR3 has 15 amino acids. CDR3 region: CASSRSTGGYNEQFF. CDR3 sequence (DNA): TGTGCCAGCAGCCGTTCGACAGGAGGATACAATGAGCAGTTCTTC.

This clonotype was detected only a few times. The chain links TRBV28 to TRBJ1-5, with a tentative D call TRBD1 (5 bases). The V gene lost 5 bases and the J gene lost 0 bases, with 17 bases spanning the gap. Germline V lookup: CDR1 MDHEN, CDR2 SYDVKM. The CDR3 runs 17 residues. The CDR3 DNA reads TGTGCCAGCAGTCCTTTTTATCGACAGTTTAGCAATCAGCCCCAGCATTTT. It is translated as CASSPFYRQFSNQPQHF.

About this clonotype: Being one base from a much bigger clone, this may be a read error. This chain joins TRBV7-8 and TRBJ2-7; no clear D gene. CDR1 and CDR2 from the germline V gene are SGHVS and FQNEAQ. This CDR3 has 15 amino acids. Here the CDR3 reads CASRLAPAADYEQYF. CDR3 nucleotide sequence: TGTGCCAGCAGGTTAGCCCCGGCGGCGGACTACGAGCAGTACTTC.

This clonotype was counted at least ten times. The chain joins TRBV3-1 to TRBJ2-7, with TRBD1 identical over 9 bases. The V gene end was trimmed by 5 bases and the J gene end by 4 bases; junction bases not matched to a gene: 6. Germline V gene sequence: CDR1 LGHDT, CDR2 YNNKEL (reference sequence). The CDR3 totals 14 residues. The CDR3 loop reads CASSTGQGRYEQYF. The CDR3 DNA reads TGTGCCAGCAGCACCGGACAGGGGCGGTACGAGCAGTACTTC.

This clonotype was detected a few times. This chain links TRBV4-1 with TRBJ2-2; no firm D call. V lost 4 bases, J lost 6 bases, and 3 bases lay in between. In germline, CDR1 is MGHRA, CDR2 YSYEKL. CDR3 size: 11 residues. The CDR3 loop is CASSRAGELFF. DNA of the CDR3: TGCGCCAGCAGCCGCGCCGGGGAGCTGTTTTTT.

This clonotype was picked up many times. V and J are TRBV6-4 and TRBJ1-5, with D perhaps matching TRBD1 (6 bases). The germline CDR1 and CDR2 sequences are MRHNA and SNTAGT. The V end was cut by 0 bases, the J end by 5 bases, with 11 bases between. CDR3 length: 15 residues. The CDR3 sequence is CASSDSGQTYQPQHF. The CDR3 nucleotides are TGTGCCAGCAGTGACTCAGGACAGACCTATCAGCCCCAGCATTTT.

This clonotype showed up many times. The J gene is TRBJ2-7, the V gene TRBV29-1, with 9 nucleotides matching TRBD1. From germline, CDR1 is SQVTM and CDR2 ANQGSEA. The CDR3 is 12 amino acids. With 3 bases clipped from V and 6 bases from J, the junction kept 3 bases outside the gene matches. This chain's CDR3 is CSVEGTGIEQYF. The CDR3 DNA reads TGCAGCGTTGAGGGGACAGGGATCGAGCAGTACTTC.

At least ten counts were recorded for this clonotype. The chain joins TRBV6-2 or TRBV6-3 to TRBJ2-7; perhaps D is TRBD1 or TRBD2 (6 bases each). The ends were cut back, 8 bases at V and 2 bases at J, with 25 bases in the middle. Germline CDR1 MNHEY, CDR2 SVGEGT. This CDR3 has 17 residues. The CDR3 region has the DNA TGTGCCAGCCGGAGCCACCCTAACGGGGGCCGCGCCTACGAGCAGTACTTC. It translates to CASRSHPNGGRAYEQYF.

This clonotype was counted many times. One end of the junction does not line up with germline, which may come from a read error. This chain connects TRBV18 to TRBJ2-5; TRBD1 or TRBD2 may be the D gene (6 bases each). This CDR3 contains 13 residues. CDR1 KGHSH and CDR2 LQKENI come from the germline V gene. CDR3 sequence: CASSPRGQETQYF. DNA of the CDR3: TGCGCCAGCAGCCCTCGGGGGCAGGAGACCCAGTACTTC.

This clonotype was seen ten or more times. The CDR3 spells CASSLGGAGAILENEQFF. The CDR3 nucleotides read TGCGCCAGCAGCTTGGGGGGCGCAGGGGCGATCCTTGAAAATGAGCAGTTCTTC. The rearrangement joins TRBV5-1 to TRBJ2-1, with a weak D call TRBD1 (6 bases). Germline V gives CDR1 SGHRS, CDR2 YFSETQ. Trimming shortened V by 0 bases and J by 7 bases, and 23 bases separated the two germline ends. CDR3 length: 18 residues.

This clonotype was counted many times. This chain links TRBV6-5 with TRBJ1-5; D remains ambiguous. Germline V lookup: CDR1 MNHEY, CDR2 SVGAGI. This CDR3 comprises 13 residues. Trimming shortened V by 6 bases and J by 4 bases, and 10 bases separated the two germline ends. This CDR3 reads CASRKTTNQPQHF. The DNA for the CDR3 is TGTGCCAGCAGAAAGACAACAAATCAGCCCCAGCATTTT.

This clonotype has a count of ten or more. The chain is built from TRBV27 and TRBJ2-7; tentatively, D is TRBD1 (5 bases). V gave up 3 bases and J gave up 2 bases, with 11 bases separating them. CDR3 size: 14 residues. Germline-derived CDR1 and CDR2 are MNHEY and SMNVEV (reference sequence). The CDR3 DNA is TGTGCCAGCAGTTTGGGCGGACAAACCTACGAGCAGTACTTC. Protein sequence: CASSLGGQTYEQYF.

This clonotype has just a few counts. The chain carries TRBV5-1 and TRBJ2-3; 7 bases match TRBD2. The V gene's germline CDR1 is SGHRS and CDR2 YFSETQ. This CDR3 spans 16 amino acids. Unmatched junction bases numbered 9, after V lost 2 bases and J lost 3 bases. The chain's CDR3 is CASSFWGRAGTDTQYF. For the CDR3, the DNA is TGCGCCAGCAGCTTCTGGGGGAGGGCTGGAACAGATACGCAGTATTTT. The variable domain in full, with the rest retrieved from reference TRBV5-1 and TRBJ2-3, is KAGVTQTPRYLIKTRGQQVTLSCSPISGHRSVSWYQQTPGQGLQFLFEYFSETQRNKGNFPGRFSGRQFSNSRSEMNVSTLELGDSALYLCASSFWGRAGTDTQYFGPGTRLTVL.

In its sample, this clonotype was seen many times. The chain has TRBV5-1 and TRBJ2-1; D is unresolved. Trimming removed 2 bases at V and 4 bases at J, with 4 bases between. The germline CDR1 and CDR2 sequences are SGHRS and YFSETQ. The CDR3 has 12 amino acids. This CDR3 reads CASSFEYNEQFF. In nucleotides, the CDR3 is TGCGCCAGCAGCTTTGAATACAATGAGCAGTTCTTC.

This clonotype came up many times. J is TRBJ2-3 and V is TRBV9; D is perhaps TRBD1 (5 bases). V lost 6 bases and J 4 bases, leaving 18 bases between the germline ends. The CDR3 has 15 amino acids. CDR1 and CDR2 (germline): SGDLS, YYNGEE. The CDR3 is CASNLGRGLADTQYF. The CDR3 coding sequence is TGTGCCAGCAACCTGGGTAGGGGTTTAGCAGATACGCAGTATTTT.

This clonotype has at least ten counts. In DNA form, the CDR3 reads TGTGCCAGCAGCTTATTGGGGGTCCAGCCCCAAGAGACCCAGTACTTC. This translates into CASSLLGVQPQETQYF. The chain is built from TRBV7-8 and TRBJ2-5; D could derive from TRBD1 or TRBD2 (5 bases each). Germline loops: CDR1 SGHVS, CDR2 FQNEAQ. The CDR3 contains 16 residues. V lost 2 bases and J 1 base, leaving 14 bases between the germline ends.

This clonotype was seen repeatedly, ten times or more. DNA for the CDR3: TGTGCCAGCAGCTTAGACTCGGACAGGTTCTACGAGCAGTACTTC. It specifies CASSLDSDRFYEQYF. The chain has TRBV7-8 and TRBJ2-7, with 7 bases identical to TRBD1. Germline values: CDR1 SGHVS, CDR2 FQNEAQ. The V gene end was trimmed by 1 base and the J gene end by 3 bases; junction bases not matched to a gene: 6. The CDR3 loop spans 15 amino acids. Full variable domain (rest looked up from reference TRBV7-8 and TRBJ2-7): GAGVSQSPRYKVAKRGQDVALRCDPISGHVSLFWYQQALGQGPEFLTYFQNEAQLDKSGLPSDRFFAERPEGSVSTLKIQRTQQEDSAVYLCASSLDSDRFYEQYFGPGTRLTVT.

This clonotype was seen a single time. The chain has TRBV5-1 and TRBJ2-1; TRBD2 matches at 7 bases. The CDR3 extends over 16 amino acids. The V segment lost 1 base and the J segment 7 bases; nucleotides outside the gene matches: 11. CDR1 SGHRS and CDR2 YFSETQ come from the germline V gene. The CDR3 reads CASSLRLAGLRNEQFF. CDR3 bases: TGCGCCAGCAGCTTGAGATTAGCGGGCCTAAGGAATGAGCAGTTCTTC.

This clonotype occurred many times. The chain couples TRBV12-3 or TRBV12-4 to TRBJ1-1, with a weak D call TRBD1 (6 bases). The CDR3 has 14 residues. V was pared by 2 bases and J by 3 bases, with 10 bases between. DNA of the CDR3: TGTGCCAGCAGTTTATACCGACAGGACACTGAAGCTTTCTTT. This sequence encodes CASSLYRQDTEAFF.

This clonotype was observed many times. CDR3 region: CASSLAGGPGTGELFF. For the CDR3, the DNA is TGTGCCAGCAGCTTAGCGGGGGGGCCGGGCACCGGGGAGCTGTTTTTT. The gene calls are TRBV7-2 and TRBJ2-2, with D maybe TRBD2 (7 bases). The germline V and J ends were trimmed by 0 bases and 4 bases, with 12 bases remaining between them. The germline CDR1 and CDR2 sequences are SGHTA and FQGNSA. The CDR3 runs 16 residues.

The rearrangement joins TRBV6-5 to TRBJ2-5, with TRBD2 identical over 10 bases. With V trimmed by 2 bases and J by 2 bases, 2 bases remained unmatched. Looked up from germline, CDR1 is MNHEY and CDR2 is SVGAGI. The CDR3 is 15 residues long. CDR3 amino acids: CASSYLAGVQETQYF. The CDR3 DNA sequence: TGTGCCAGCAGTTACCTAGCGGGAGTTCAAGAGACCCAGTACTTC.

This clonotype has a count of ten or more. Sequence at one end of the junction differs from germline and may be a read error. The chain uses TRBV7-2 and TRBJ1-2; D perhaps matches TRBD1 (5 bases). Germline CDR1 SGHTA, CDR2 FQGNSA. There are 15 residues in the CDR3. The CDR3 region is CASSVAEWAGNGYTF. Here the CDR3 DNA reads TGTGCCAGCAGCGTAGCGGAGTGGGCAGGGAATGGCTACACCTTC.

This clonotype was detected ten times or more. This chain joins TRBV29-1 and TRBJ2-3, with 7 bases lining up with TRBD2. The CDR3 is 13 amino acids. The trim removed 5 bases at V and 7 bases at J, leaving 9 bases unmatched. Germline CDR1 is SQVTM and CDR2 is ANQGSEA. CDR3 DNA: TGCAGCGTTCCAGCGGGGCCCTCTTATACGCAGTATTTT. This gives the protein CSVPAGPSYTQYF.